Listed below are T cell receptor beta chains from one sample, sequenced in a study of cytomegalovirus exposure and HLA in healthy donors. Assay used: immunoSEQ multiplex PCR; TCRdb lists only in-frame clones, some missing. Of fewer than 130,000 clones in the sample, around 90% were seen once. Input material: PBMCs. Receptor source: a woman aged 18-29 years in good health and CMV-seronegative. CDR3s include the opening cysteine and the closing phenylalanine or tryptophan. A D gene is named only where the DNA matches it firmly. Not all rows give a size; the values are once, few, many and, for expanded clones, a class.

TRBJ2-1	TRBD2	.	TRBV5-6	TGTGCCAGCAGCGGAGCGGGGAGGGGAATTAAATACAATGAGCAGTTCTTC	CASSGAGRGIKYNEQFF
TRBJ1-2	TRBD1	.	TRBV28	TGTGCCACCCACTGGGGACAGGGACTTGGTGGCTACACCTTC	CATHWGQGLGGYTF
TRBJ1-5	TRBD1	.	TRBV4-1	TGCGCCAGCAGCCAAGCTGCATTAAGGGGGCGCGAACAGCCCCAGCATTTT	CASSQAALRGREQPQHF
TRBJ1-2	.	.	TRBV19	TGTGCCAGTAGTAATGGGCGTTATGGCTACACCTTC	CASSNGRYGYTF
TRBJ2-3	TRBD2	.	TRBV7-2	TGTGCCAGCAGCTTAGCGTGGGCGGGAGGAGGGCGGACAGATACGCAGTATTTT	CASSLAWAGGGRTDTQYF
TRBJ2-2	.	.	TRBV27	TGTGCCAGCAGTGGGTGGGCAGGGAAGATGGGCGGGGAGCTGTTTTTT	CASSGWAGKMGGELFF
TRBJ2-2	.	.	TRBV5-1	TGCGCCAGCAGCTTGGATCAGGGAGGCACCGGGGAGCTGTTTTTT	CASSLDQGGTGELFF
TRBJ2-5	TRBD1	.	TRBV6-1	TGTGCCAGCAGTGAAGGACAGGGGAGGGAGACCCAGTACTTC	CASSEGQGRETQYF
TRBJ2-2	.	.	TRBV29-1	TGCAGCGTTGACAGGGGCCTGAACACCGGGGAGCTGTTTTTT	CSVDRGLNTGELFF
TRBJ2-7	.	.	TRBV2	TGTGCCAGCAGTGTCGTTAGCTACGAGCAGTACTTC	CASSVVSYEQYF
TRBJ2-5	.	once	TRBV10-3	TGTGCCATCAAACCAGGGGGGCTCCAAGAGACCCAGTACTTC	CAIKPGGLQETQYF
TRBJ2-7	.	.	TRBV14	TGTGCCAGCAGCCCCAGCGGAGCGGGCGGCTCCTACGAGCAGTACTTC	CASSPSGAGGSYEQYF
TRBJ1-1	.	.	TRBV6-6	TGTGCCAGCAGTTACGGCCGGGAATGGAGCACTGAAGCTTTCTTT	CASSYGREWSTEAFF
TRBJ2-5	.	.	TRBV10-3	TGTGCCATCAGTGGGCAGGTGGAAGAGACCCAGTACTTC	CAISGQVEETQYF
TRBJ2-1	.	.	TRBV28	TGTGCCAGCAGTTTCGGGGAGGCCCGTTACAATGAGCAGTTCTTC	CASSFGEARYNEQFF
TRBJ1-4	TRBD1	.	TRBV7-9	TGTGCCAGCAGTGACAGGGGAACTAATGAAAAACTGTTTTTT	CASSDRGTNEKLFF
TRBJ2-1	TRBD2	.	TRBV7-3	TGTGCCAGCAGCTCCCTAGCGGCAGGCAACAATGAGCAGTTCTTC	CASSSLAAGNNEQFF
TRBJ2-7	.	once	TRBV21-1	TGTGCCAGCAGCAAAGGTGGGCGGGTCAGGTTGATTTCCTACGAGCAGTACTTC	CASSKGGRVRLISYEQYF
TRBJ1-1	TRBD1	.	TRBV10-2	TGCGCCAGCAGGGGGACAGGGGTGAACACTGAAGCTTTCTTT	CASRGTGVNTEAFF
TRBJ2-4	.	once	TRBV7-2	TGTGCCAGCAGCTTGAGGAGGGCCAAAAACATTCAGTACTTC	CASSLRRAKNIQYF
TRBJ1-5	TRBD1	.	TRBV2	TGTGCCAGCAGCGGGACAGGGGAGCATCAGCCCCAGCATTTT	CASSGTGEHQPQHF
TRBJ1-1	.	.	TRBV18	TGTGCCAGCTCACTGGTACAGGAGTTCATGAACACTGAAGCTTTCTTT	CASSLVQEFMNTEAFF
TRBJ2-7	.	.	TRBV4-3	TGCGCCAGCAGCCAAACACCTCGGGAGTACGAGCAGTACTTC	CASSQTPREYEQYF
TRBJ2-1	TRBD2	once	TRBV6-5	TGTGCCAGCAGGCTAGCGGGAGGTTCCTACAATGAGCAGTTCTTC	CASRLAGGSYNEQFF
TRBJ1-1	.	once	TRBV11-3	TGTGCCAGCAGTCTTCACCGGGAGACTGAAGCTTTCTTT	CASSLHRETEAFF
TRBJ1-2	TRBD1	.	TRBV2	TGTGCCAGCCCCGAGACAGGGGGCTCTCCTAACTATGGCTACACCTTC	CASPETGGSPNYGYTF
TRBJ1-4	TRBD1	.	TRBV19	TGTGCCAGTACCAAACAGGGGTCTAATGAAAAACTGTTTTTT	CASTKQGSNEKLFF
TRBJ2-2	.	.	TRBV5-1	TGCGCCAGCAGCTTAGACAGCCGTGCCGGGGAGCTGTTTTTT	CASSLDSRAGELFF
TRBJ2-5	.	.	TRBV7-8	TGTGCCAGCAGCTTGGACCTAGCCGGAGAGACCCAGTACTTC	CASSLDLAGETQYF
TRBJ2-1	TRBD1	.	TRBV4-3	TGCGCCAGCAGCCAAGCGGGGGACAGGGGGCGCAATGAGCAGTTCTTC	CASSQAGDRGRNEQFF
TRBJ2-7	.	.	TRBV6-5	TGTGCCAGCAGTCCGGGACTCGTCTCCTACGAGCAGTACTTC	CASSPGLVSYEQYF
TRBJ2-4	.	.	TRBV2	TGTGCCAGCAGTGTCTTACAGGGGACTATTCAGTACTTC	CASSVLQGTIQYF
TRBJ2-4	TRBD1	.	TRBV4-3	TGCGCCAGCAGCCAAGATAACCCGGGACAGGGGAACATTCAGTACTTC	CASSQDNPGQGNIQYF
TRBJ2-2	TRBD2	.	TRBV29-1	TGCAGCGTTGTGGTTAGCGGGGGGGCTCCGAACACCGGGGAGCTGTTTTTT	CSVVVSGGAPNTGELFF
TRBJ1-2	.	.	TRBV18	TGTGCCAGCTCACCACCCCTGGACAGTTATGACTATGGCTACACCTTC	CASSPPLDSYDYGYTF
TRBJ2-2	TRBD2	.	TRBV2	TGTGCCAGCAGGGGGGGAGCGGGAGGGAACACCGGGGAGCTGTTTTTT	CASRGGAGGNTGELFF
TRBJ2-7	TRBD1	once	TRBV28	TGTGCCAGCAGTCCCCCGACAGGGCCTACAAACGAGCAGTACTTC	CASSPPTGPTNEQYF